This T cell receptor (beta chain) was sequenced in a study of human T cells and chemical hapten exposure (dated by TCRdb to the early 2020s). Context from the whole study: For sensitization, 2% DPC in acetone was applied to an approximately 2 cm by approximately 2 cm area of upper inner arm skin. Libraries were combined into a pool for sequencing, and differences in TCR yield between samples came mainly from small differences in library volumes within the pool. The study tracked peripheral blood TCR repertoire changes in vivo during primary and secondary sensitization to the hapten diphenylcyclopropenone (DPC) in alopecia patients. Patch testing was done on the upper back using Finn chambers containing 0.01% DPC, and results were scored after 6 days according to International Contact Dermatitis Research Group standards. Alopecia areata with under or over 50% scalp involvement, alopecia totalis and alopecia universalis were represented in the patient cohort, which was mostly female. Nearly 30 alopecia patients gave blood for TCR sequencing at one to four time points (pre-sensitization, 2, 6 and 24 weeks). Blood was sampled from patients pre-sensitization (week 0) and at 2, 6 and about 24 weeks after DPC sensitization. Weekly therapeutic DPC doses were additionally applied to the scalp of patients throughout the approximately 23-week study period.

Ten or more counts support this clonotype. The antigen it recognizes is unknown. Base qualities are not recorded, but no much larger clone differs from it by a single base. What the research found in general, with its limitations: Compared with pre-sensitization or healthy control sets, expanded TCRs formed significantly more large CDR3 similarity clusters, which is consistent with antigen-driven responses. A positive correlation was found between the number of PT1 expanded TCRs and patch test score, with significance reached at thresholds 8, 16 and 32 but not 4. DPC sensitization did not change how many TCRs were above 1 in 1000 frequency, and no evidence was found of alterations in global repertoire structure. Alopecia, a presumed autoimmune disease, was present in all patients, so the immune response of the patients might differ from that of healthy individuals. After repeated subsampling, changes were observed in the strength of the expansion versus patch-test correlation and in the threshold at which the correlation became significant.

The germline V and J ends show losses of 2 bases and 4 bases respectively, and no gene match explains 22 bases of the junction. The germline V gene (reference sequence) provides CDR1 LNHDA and CDR2 SQIVND. Spanning cysteine to phenylalanine, the CDR3 consists of 21 amino acids. Here the CDR3 DNA is all that survives: 63 bases in frame from base 1. Reading the label with the study, this specimen's time point is: pre-sensitization, week 0. The label giving this sample's treatment or condition can be read as: therapeutic diphenylcyclopropenone sensitization with weekly scalp DPC. At each patch-test visit, blood was drawn before the patch test was applied. Patients were considered eligible if aged 18 to 70, diagnosed with alopecia and deemed suitable for DPC therapy, and patients were excluded if pregnant. Unfractionated whole blood was collected in Tempus Blood RNA tubes, and total RNA was extracted from that blood.

The method was RACE. Instrument on record: NextSeq 500. During library preparation, unique molecular identifiers were attached to individual cDNA molecules so that TCRs could be counted in a quantitative, reproducible way. From each blood RNA sample, both TCR alpha and TCR beta chains were sequenced. The published analysis was carried out like this. A median of approximately 100,000 TCRs per sample was observed, with a range of roughly 20,000 to 700,000. The Decombinator software suite was used to annotate the V, J and CDR3 of the TCR reads. For the PS versus PT1 abundance plots, all samples were subsampled to the same number of TCRs (28,000). Expanded TCRs were defined as absent before sensitization and observed at least eight times at the 2-week time point. TCRdb reworked the public reads: Q25 trimming with fastp, MiXCR clone assembly, productive beta chains retained. Entries that share a CDR3 protein sequence are merged under the most common genes and DNA. The V and J calls were not made by the authors but by TCRdb's processing. Here the sample has some 38,000 distinct CDR3 sequences; less than 9% occur a single time. The biggest ten clones account for over 1% of the sample.

The source was whole blood, collected in connection with sensitization to the hapten diphenylcyclopropenone (DPC). The V gene is TRBV19 and the J gene is TRBJ2-3; TRBD1 agrees with 9 junctional bases. The receptor's source is a woman aged 50 to 60 with alopecia areata. Some clones in this sample may be carry-over from other donors' samples. The nucleotide sequence reads TGTGCCAGTAGTATAATGGGGTCCGAGTACAACCGGGACAGGGAGTCAGATACGCAGTATTTT. The translation is CASSIMGSEYNRDRESDTQYF.